This TCR beta chain was obtained from a study of human T cells and chemical hapten exposure. The overall study: Donors were sensitized with 2% DPC on the upper inner arm.

CDR1 and CDR2 from the germline V gene are KGHDR and SFDVKD. The germline V and J ends were trimmed by 7 bases and 3 bases, with 8 bases remaining between them. The CDR3 has 12 residues. Each CDR3 protein gets one entry after TCRdb re-called the RACE reads with MiXCR. Seen here are roughly 380,000 distinct CDR3 sequences, 5.1% observed once, and the top ten hold 2.6%. The time point denotes: pre-sensitization, week 0. Treatment given: therapeutic diphenylcyclopropenone sensitization with weekly scalp DPC. This clonotype has only a few counts. V gene TRBV24-1 combines with J gene TRBJ1-1; D unclear. Sequences were derived from whole blood, sampled in connection with sensitization to the hapten diphenylcyclopropenone (DPC). The receptor was isolated from a woman between 45 and 65 years old with alopecia areata. Some clones in this sample may be carry-over from other donors' samples. CDR3 nucleotide sequence: TGTGCCACCAGCCCCTTATACACTGAAGCTTTCTTT. This gives the protein CATSPLYTEAFF.